A single sample gave rise to the 3 T cell receptor beta chains below, sequenced in a study of blood T cell repertoires in COVID-19. Measured with immunoSEQ multiplex PCR; TCRdb has only the in-frame clones, and not every one. The sample contains around 240,000 clones, around 85% of which appear only once. Sequenced input: peripheral blood. The receptors come from a woman in her 30s who had recovered from COVID-19.

The chain links TRBV6-1 to TRBJ1-3; 7 positions agree with TRBD1. The V segment lost 3 bases and the J segment 1 base; nucleotides outside the gene matches: 6. The CDR3 totals 16 residues. Looked up from germline, CDR1 is MNHNS and CDR2 is SASEGT. The CDR3 sequence: CASSDPSRGSGNTIYF. The CDR3 DNA reads as TGTGCCAGCAGTGATCCAAGCAGGGGGTCTGGAAACACCATATATTTT.

The DNA of the CDR3 is TGTGCCAGCAGCCCCGGGGTCCGCGGGGGAGGTGAAAAACTGTTTTTT. This gives the protein CASSPGVRGGGEKLFF. The rearrangement joins TRBV7-9 to TRBJ1-4; weak D call: TRBD1 (5 bases). The germline CDR1 and CDR2 sequences are SEHNR and FQNEAQ (reference sequence). Trimming pared 5 bases from V and 7 bases from J, leaving 20 bases between. The CDR3 totals 16 residues.

J is TRBJ1-3 and V is TRBV7-8, with 9 bases lining up with TRBD1. The CDR3 has 17 amino acids. The junction had 8 bases not matched to a gene; V was cut back by 5 bases and J by 0 bases. Germline CDR1 is SGHVS and CDR2 is FQNEAQ. The DNA for the CDR3 is TGTGCCAGCAGCGGACGCACAGGGGGCGCCTCTGGAAACACCATATATTTT. Amino acids: CASSGRTGGASGNTIYF.